The TCR beta chain described here comes from a study of control samples from healthy donors and cancer patients. TCRdb's table, derived via immunoSEQ multiplex PCR, lists solely in-frame clones and lacks some. Of 100,000 to 120,000 clones listed, roughly 90% are singletons. Trimming at V came to 1 base and at J to 1 base, leaving 6 bases not matched to a gene. This CDR3 has 18 amino acids. Germline V CDR1 and CDR2: LNHDA, SQIVND (reference sequence). This chain joins TRBV19 and TRBJ2-2, with TRBD2 matching over 10 bases. The sequence came from a woman aged 55-70 years with lung cancer. The sequencing sample was made of PBMCs. CDR3 DNA sequence: TGTGCCAGTAGTATAGGGATAGCGGGGGGCTTGAACACCGGGGAGCTGTTTTTT. The encoded protein is CASSIGIAGGLNTGELFF.